The present entry profiles one T cell receptor (beta chain) with its context. The sample comes from a study of blood T cell repertoires in COVID-19. For the study at large: Samples of COVID-19 (acute and convalescent) were obtained from the United States, Italy and Spain. PBMCs, B-cell-depleted T cells, or T cells provided the cDNA or gDNA that made up the material.

Assay used: immunoSEQ multiplex PCR; TCRdb lists only in-frame clones, some missing. Of hundreds of thousands of clones listed, 87% were seen once; the top ten hold roughly 6.3%. Living in about two dozen US areas, the participants were between roughly 18 and 89 years of age. In germline, CDR1 is SNHLY, CDR2 FYNNEI. The CDR3 is made up of 16 amino acids. V lost 4 bases and J lost 6; bases outside the gene matches: 11. The material sequenced was PBMCs or T cells enriched from blood (not recorded which). The V call is TRBV2, the J call TRBJ2-5, with TRBD2 matching 10 bases. The clonotype originates from a woman aged 40-49 years who had recovered from COVID-19. CDR3 nucleotide sequence: TGTGCCAGCAGTGGAGGGGGGAGCGGGAGGGGAAAGACCCAGTACTTC. It specifies CASSGGGSGRGKTQYF.